This paragraph covers one T cell receptor (beta chain) sequence. There is no known antigen for this receptor. No much larger clone exists at a distance of one base, and base qualities are not known. The library was generated by the immunoSEQ multiplex PCR assay. TCRdb took this table from immuneACCESS and kept in-frame rearrangements with V and J called. Such tables lack part of the clones; where checked against another copy, unresolved V genes explain under half of the gap, and the rest is unexplained. The sample profile shows roughly 39,000 clones; around 90% of them were found once. In total, the top ten clones hold 0.37% of the sample. This record belongs to a study of T cell changes during pregnancy in multiple sclerosis (dated 2019 in TCRdb). About the study as a whole: Changes in the T cell repertoire over the course of pregnancy were examined in this study in women with multiple sclerosis.

CDR1 and CDR2, per the germline V gene, are SNHLY and FYNNEI. The CDR3 runs 12 residues from the cysteine to the phenylalanine. Of the read, only the CDR3 DNA is kept; its 36 bases are in frame from base 1. The junction carries 9 bases between V and J, which are trimmed by 7 bases and 4 bases respectively. This sequence was found in a female donor in good health, enrolled as a control in a pregnancy study. The sequence joins TRBV2 to TRBJ2-3; TRBD2 is perhaps the D gene, given 5 matching bases. The sequenced sample was CD4+ T cells from peripheral blood mononuclear cells, obtained after pregnancy. The nucleotide sequence is given as TGTGCCAGCAAGCTAGCAGCAGATACGCAGTATTTT. Its translation is CASKLAADTQYF.